One sample yielded the 20 T cell receptor beta chains listed below, sequenced in a study of blood T cell repertoires in COVID-19. Generated by immunoSEQ multiplex PCR, the TCRdb table keeps only in-frame clones and is missing some. The sample carries about 150,000 clones, about 85% recorded once. The sequencing sample was made of peripheral blood. Receptor source: a woman between 55 and 75 years old with COVID-19, enrolled during active disease.

This clone was detected only once. The chain couples TRBV6-5 to TRBJ1-4, with TRBD1 as a possible D gene (6 bases). V lost 8 bases and J 3 bases, leaving 16 bases between the germline ends. The germline gives CDR1 MNHEY, CDR2 SVGAGI. This CDR3 has 15 residues. Here the CDR3 reads CASGPLGGPNEKLFF. The DNA for the CDR3 is TGTGCCAGCGGACCACTGGGGGGGCCTAATGAAAAACTGTTTTTT.

V and J are TRBV19 and TRBJ1-5, with 7 bases matching TRBD1. With V trimmed by 6 bases and J by 4 bases, 12 bases remained unmatched. Per germline, CDR1 LNHDA and CDR2 SQIVND (reference sequence). This CDR3 is 16 amino acids long. CDR3 in amino acids: CASRSHRDRGNQPQHF. CDR3 nucleotides: TGTGCCAGTAGGAGCCACCGGGACAGAGGGAATCAGCCCCAGCATTTT.

This chain connects TRBV9 to TRBJ2-3; D is unresolved. Trimming took 2 bases from V and 1 from J, leaving 11 bases between them. CDR3 length: 15 amino acids. Germline assignment: CDR1 SGDLS and CDR2 YYNGEE. In DNA, the CDR3 is TGTGCCAGCAGCGTGGGCACGGTGGGCACAGATACGCAGTATTTT. It translates to CASSVGTVGTDTQYF.

This chain connects TRBV18 to TRBJ2-7; D might be TRBD1 (6 bases). V lost 3 bases to trimming and J lost 3 bases, with 9 bases between them. The CDR3 has 13 residues. The germline CDR1 and CDR2 sequences are KGHSH and LQKENI. The CDR3 spells CASSPVQGYEQYV. In DNA form, the CDR3 reads TGTGCCAGCTCACCCGTACAGGGCTACGAGCAGTACGTC.

The V gene is TRBV5-1, the J gene TRBJ1-1, with D possibly matching TRBD1 (5 bases). The CDR3 covers 16 residues. In germline, CDR1 is SGHRS, CDR2 YFSETQ. V lost 0 bases and J 1 base, leaving 13 bases between the germline ends. The CDR3: CASSLGPGQRNTEAFF. The CDR3, as DNA: TGCGCCAGCAGCTTGGGGCCAGGGCAAAGGAACACTGAAGCTTTCTTT.

The genes are TRBV7-9 and TRBJ2-3; the match to TRBD2 covers 14 bases. Looked up from germline, CDR1 is SEHNR and CDR2 is FQNEAQ (reference sequence). The CDR3 runs 19 residues. Unmatched junction bases numbered 11, after V lost 5 bases and J lost 1 base. CDR3 sequence (DNA): TGTGCCAGCAGCCAAGGGACTAGCGGGGGCCAACACCGCACAGATACGCAGTATTTT. Translating gives CASSQGTSGGQHRTDTQYF.

The chain employs TRBV12-3 or TRBV12-4 and TRBJ1-2; tentatively, D is TRBD1 (6 bases). V dropped 6 bases and J dropped 8 bases, with 16 bases sitting between them. The CDR3 runs to 13 residues. The CDR3 region has the DNA TGTGCCAGCAGCCACCGCTCAGGGGAAGGCTACACCTTC. This sequence encodes CASSHRSGEGYTF.

The V gene is TRBV13, the J gene TRBJ2-7; a weak D match, TRBD1 (6 bases). Germline V lookup: CDR1 PRHDT, CDR2 FYEKMQ (reference sequence). V was clipped by 5 bases and J by 0 bases, with 14 bases between them. CDR3 length equals 15 residues. CDR3 sequence: CASSAGQRSSYEQYF. CDR3 DNA: TGTGCCAGCAGCGCAGGACAGAGGAGCTCCTACGAGCAGTACTTC.

For the CDR3, the DNA is TGTGCCAGCAGTGAAACCCCAAAAGGCGAAAGTTTCCTACAGGGCCAAGAGACCCAGTACTTC. Amino acids: CASSETPKGESFLQGQETQYF. The chain couples TRBV6-1 to TRBJ2-5, with D possibly matching TRBD1 (6 bases). The CDR3 totals 21 residues. The germline V gene encodes CDR1 MNHNS and CDR2 SASEGT. V lost 2 bases to trimming and J lost 1 base, with 29 bases between them.

The chain links TRBV7-2 to TRBJ2-3; TRBD1 aligns across 7 bases. The CDR3 is 16 residues long. CDR1 and CDR2 from the germline V gene are SGHTA and FQGNSA. V shed 5 bases, J shed 1 base, and the junction held 9 bases outside the gene matches. CDR3 sequence (DNA): TGTGCCAGCAGCAACACGACAGGGACGGGCACAGATACGCAGTATTTT. Translated: CASSNTTGTGTDTQYF.

V and J are TRBV14 and TRBJ1-6; tentative D call: TRBD1 (5 bases). Germline loops: CDR1 SGHDN, CDR2 FVKESK. CDR3 length: 15 amino acids. V lost 4 bases to trimming and J lost 4 bases, with 11 bases between them. The CDR3 DNA reads as TGTGCCAGCAGCCCACCGGGACTATATAATTCACCCCTCCACTTT. Its translation: CASSPPGLYNSPLHF.

The chain joins TRBV24-1 to TRBJ1-1, with 7 bases that match TRBD1. Germline CDR1 reads KGHDR; CDR2 reads SFDVKD. CDR3 size: 12 residues. Losses at the gene ends were 10 bases for V and 3 bases for J; bases not matched to a gene: 4. CDR3 sequence (DNA): TGTGCCACTAGCAGGGGGGACACTGAAGCTTTCTTT. It encodes CATSRGDTEAFF.

The rearrangement uses TRBV19 and TRBJ1-2; D gene unclear. Germline CDR1 and CDR2: LNHDA and SQIVND (reference sequence). The CDR3 contains 16 residues. V lost 0 bases and J lost 2, with 13 bases in between. Here the CDR3 reads CASSIDSGGINYGYTF. The CDR3 DNA is TGTGCCAGTAGTATAGATTCGGGAGGAATCAACTATGGCTACACCTTC.

V is TRBV7-9 and J is TRBJ2-7; no clear D gene. The CDR3 has 14 residues. Trimming removed 1 base from V and 1 base from J, with 8 bases in between. The germline CDR1 and CDR2 sequences are SEHNR and FQNEAQ (reference sequence). The CDR3 region has the DNA TGTGCCAGCAGCTTAGATGCTAAATCCTACGAGCAGTACTTC. Its protein product is CASSLDAKSYEQYF.

A single count supports this clone. The gene calls are TRBV2 and TRBJ1-5; weak D call: TRBD1 (6 bases). Germline V CDR1 and CDR2: SNHLY, FYNNEI. The CDR3 spans 16 residues. Trimming stripped 0 bases from V and 5 bases from J, with 14 bases between. Here the CDR3 reads CASSEAGAGAHQPQHF. The CDR3 region has the DNA TGTGCCAGCAGTGAAGCAGGAGCGGGGGCCCATCAGCCCCAGCATTTT.

This clone has more than one count but fewer than ten. This sequence joins TRBV28 and TRBJ2-7; 9 bases map to TRBD1. Germline loops: CDR1 MDHEN, CDR2 SYDVKM. This CDR3 is built from 14 residues. V gave up 2 bases and J gave up 4 bases; unmatched junction bases: 3. CDR3 region: CASSLGGQGYEQYV. The CDR3 nucleotides are TGTGCCAGCAGTTTAGGGGGACAGGGTTACGAGCAGTACGTC.

The rearrangement links TRBV30 to TRBJ1-3; D is undetermined. The CDR3 loop spans 14 amino acids. CDR1 is GTSNPN and CDR2 is SVGIG in the germline V gene (reference sequence). Trimming stripped 1 base from V and 2 bases from J, with 9 bases between. This chain's CDR3 is CAWSGGPAGNTIYF. The CDR3 nucleotides are TGTGCCTGGAGTGGAGGGCCAGCTGGAAACACCATATATTTT.

The J gene is TRBJ1-1, the V gene TRBV7-9; 7 bases line up with TRBD1. Trimming at V came to 5 bases and at J to 1 base, leaving 13 bases not matched to a gene. This CDR3 spans 17 amino acids. Germline CDR1 and CDR2: SEHNR and FQNEAQ (reference sequence). CDR3 sequence (DNA): TGTGCCAGCAGCATCCGACAGGGTGGGATTTCGAACACTGAAGCTTTCTTT. The encoded protein is CASSIRQGGISNTEAFF.

This chain uses TRBV29-1 with TRBJ2-1; 14 bases are a match to TRBD2. There are 14 residues in the CDR3. Germline-derived CDR1 and CDR2 are SQVTM and ANQGSEA. With 1 base clipped from V and 9 bases from J, the junction kept 2 bases outside the gene matches. CDR3 region: CSVEGLAGGLEQFF. Here the CDR3 DNA reads TGCAGCGTTGAAGGACTAGCGGGGGGGCTTGAGCAGTTCTTC.

The chain is built from TRBV18 and TRBJ1-5; no reliable D call. The V end was cut by 6 bases, the J end by 0 bases, with 18 bases between. The length of the CDR3 is 17 residues. Germline CDR1 and CDR2: KGHSH and LQKENI. CDR3 bases: TGTGCCAGCTCGCTGTGCTGGAGGGAGCTTAGCAATCAGCCCCAGCATTTT. As protein: CASSLCWRELSNQPQHF.